This record covers a single T cell receptor beta chain. Its antigen remains unknown. With V trimmed by 2 bases and J by 5 bases, 4 bases remained unmatched. The CDR3 length is 14 residues. Germline lookup yields CDR1 LNHDA and CDR2 SQIVND (reference sequence). The data stem from a study of siplizumab effects on memory and regulatory T cells. Broader study findings: Mappable CD4+ clones that were alloreactive averaged about 69% Treg-derived with siplizumab versus 25% to 30% in controls.

TCRdb's table, derived via immunoSEQ multiplex PCR, lists solely in-frame clones and lacks some. The data contain 70,000 or so clones, over 80% of them singletons. The TCR originated in a human donor in good health. What was sequenced was Tregs sorted from blood. This rearrangement joins TRBV19 to TRBJ1-1; 8 bases are shared with TRBD1. The CDR3 sequence: CASSIQGASTEAFF. Written as DNA, the CDR3 is TGTGCCAGTAGTATACAGGGGGCGAGTACTGAAGCTTTCTTT.